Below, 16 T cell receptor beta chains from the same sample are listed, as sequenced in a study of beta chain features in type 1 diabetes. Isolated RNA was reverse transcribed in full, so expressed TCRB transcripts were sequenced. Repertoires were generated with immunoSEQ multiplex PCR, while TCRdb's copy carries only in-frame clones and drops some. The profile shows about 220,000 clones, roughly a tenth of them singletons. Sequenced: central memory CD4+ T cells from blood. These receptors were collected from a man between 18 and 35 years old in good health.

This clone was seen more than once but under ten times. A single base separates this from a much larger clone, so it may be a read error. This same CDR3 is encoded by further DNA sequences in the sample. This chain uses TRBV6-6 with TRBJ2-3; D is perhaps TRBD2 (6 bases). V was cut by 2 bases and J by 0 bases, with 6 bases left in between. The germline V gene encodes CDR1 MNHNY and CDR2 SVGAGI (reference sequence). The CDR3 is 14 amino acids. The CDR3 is CASSYGGSTDTQYF. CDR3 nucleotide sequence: TGTGCCAGCAGTTACGGGGGGAGCACAGATACGCAGTATTTT.

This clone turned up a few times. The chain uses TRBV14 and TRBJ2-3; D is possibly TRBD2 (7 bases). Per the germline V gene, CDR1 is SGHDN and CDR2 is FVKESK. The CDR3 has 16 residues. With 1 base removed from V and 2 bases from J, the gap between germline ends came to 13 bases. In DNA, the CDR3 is TGTGCCAGCAGCCAAGTCGGCGGGGGCCCCACAGATACGCAGTATTTT. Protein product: CASSQVGGGPTDTQYF.

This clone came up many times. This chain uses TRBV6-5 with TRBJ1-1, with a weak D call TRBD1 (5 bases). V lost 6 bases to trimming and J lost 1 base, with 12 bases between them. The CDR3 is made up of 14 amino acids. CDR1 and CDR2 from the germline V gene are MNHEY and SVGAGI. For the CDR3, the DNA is TGTGCCAGCAGGACACCCCAGGGGAACACTGAAGCTTTCTTT. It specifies CASRTPQGNTEAFF.

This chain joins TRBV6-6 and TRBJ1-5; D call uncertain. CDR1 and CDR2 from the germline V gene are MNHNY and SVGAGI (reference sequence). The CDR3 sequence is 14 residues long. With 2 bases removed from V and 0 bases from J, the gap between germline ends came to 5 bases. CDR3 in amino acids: CASSYGFSNQPQHF. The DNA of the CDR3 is TGTGCCAGCAGTTACGGGTTTAGCAATCAGCCCCAGCATTTT.

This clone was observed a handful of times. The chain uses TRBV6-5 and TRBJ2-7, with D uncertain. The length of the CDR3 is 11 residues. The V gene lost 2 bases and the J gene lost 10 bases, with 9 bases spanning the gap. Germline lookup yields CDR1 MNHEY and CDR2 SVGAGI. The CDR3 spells CASSYGRVQYF. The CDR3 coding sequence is TGTGCCAGCAGTTACGGCCGGGTTCAGTACTTC.

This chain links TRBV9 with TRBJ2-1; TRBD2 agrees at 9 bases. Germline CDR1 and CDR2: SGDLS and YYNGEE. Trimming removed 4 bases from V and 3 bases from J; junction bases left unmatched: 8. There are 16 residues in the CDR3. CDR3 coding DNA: TGTGCCAGCAGCCCCAGTGGACTAGCGAGCTACAATGAGCAGTTCTTC. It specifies CASSPSGLASYNEQFF.

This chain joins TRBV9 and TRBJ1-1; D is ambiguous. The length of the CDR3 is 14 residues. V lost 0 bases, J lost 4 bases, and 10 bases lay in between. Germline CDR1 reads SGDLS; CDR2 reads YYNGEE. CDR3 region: CASSVGGPFTEAFF. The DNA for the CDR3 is TGTGCCAGCAGCGTAGGTGGCCCCTTCACTGAAGCTTTCTTT.

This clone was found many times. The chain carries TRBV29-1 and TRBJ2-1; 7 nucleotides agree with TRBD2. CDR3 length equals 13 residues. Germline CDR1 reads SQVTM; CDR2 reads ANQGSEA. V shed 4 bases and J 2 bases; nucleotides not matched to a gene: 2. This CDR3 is CSVGTRAYNEQFF. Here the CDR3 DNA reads TGCAGCGTTGGGACTAGGGCCTACAATGAGCAGTTCTTC.

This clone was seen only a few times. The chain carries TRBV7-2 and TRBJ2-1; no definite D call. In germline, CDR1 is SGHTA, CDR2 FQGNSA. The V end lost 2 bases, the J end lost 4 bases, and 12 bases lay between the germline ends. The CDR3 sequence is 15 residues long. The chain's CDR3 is CASSLRRSLYNEQFF. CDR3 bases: TGTGCCAGCAGCTTACGGAGATCGCTTTACAATGAGCAGTTCTTC.

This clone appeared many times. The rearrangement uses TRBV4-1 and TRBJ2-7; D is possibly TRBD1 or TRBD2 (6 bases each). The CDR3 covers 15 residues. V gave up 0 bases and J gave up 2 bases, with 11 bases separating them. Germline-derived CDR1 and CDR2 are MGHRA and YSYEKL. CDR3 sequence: CASSQDPGDTYEQYF. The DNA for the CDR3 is TGCGCCAGCAGCCAAGATCCGGGGGACACCTACGAGCAGTACTTC.

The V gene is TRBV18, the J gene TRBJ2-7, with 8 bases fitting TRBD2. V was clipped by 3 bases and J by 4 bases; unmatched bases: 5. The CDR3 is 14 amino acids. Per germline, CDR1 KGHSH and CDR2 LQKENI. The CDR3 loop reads CASSPGLVGYEQYF. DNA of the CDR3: TGTGCCAGCTCACCGGGACTAGTTGGGTACGAGCAGTACTTC.

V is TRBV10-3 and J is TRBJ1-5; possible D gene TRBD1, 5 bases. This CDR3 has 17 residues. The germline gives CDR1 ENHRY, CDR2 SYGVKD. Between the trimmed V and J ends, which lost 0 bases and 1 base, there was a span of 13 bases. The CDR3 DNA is TGTGCCATCAGTGAGTCGACTGGGGGGGTGAGCAATCAGCCCCAGCATTTT. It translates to CAISESTGGVSNQPQHF.

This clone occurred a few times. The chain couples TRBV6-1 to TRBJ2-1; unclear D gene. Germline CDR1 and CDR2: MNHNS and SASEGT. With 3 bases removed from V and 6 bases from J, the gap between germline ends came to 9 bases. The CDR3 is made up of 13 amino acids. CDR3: CASSDLPGNEQFF. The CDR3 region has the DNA TGTGCCAGCAGTGATTTACCCGGCAATGAGCAGTTCTTC.

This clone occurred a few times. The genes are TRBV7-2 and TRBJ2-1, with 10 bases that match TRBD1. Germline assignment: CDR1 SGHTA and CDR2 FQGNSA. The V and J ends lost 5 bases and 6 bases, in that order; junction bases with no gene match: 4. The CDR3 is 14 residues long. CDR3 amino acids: CASSRRTGGNEQFF. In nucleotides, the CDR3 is TGTGCCAGCAGCCGCAGGACAGGGGGCAATGAGCAGTTCTTC.

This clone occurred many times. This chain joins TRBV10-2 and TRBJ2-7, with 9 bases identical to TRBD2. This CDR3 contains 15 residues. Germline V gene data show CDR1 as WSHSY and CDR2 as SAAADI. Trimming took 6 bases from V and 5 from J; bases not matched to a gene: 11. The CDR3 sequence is CASSLRLAGTDEQYF. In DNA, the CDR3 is TGCGCCAGCAGCCTTCGGCTAGCGGGAACCGACGAGCAGTACTTC.

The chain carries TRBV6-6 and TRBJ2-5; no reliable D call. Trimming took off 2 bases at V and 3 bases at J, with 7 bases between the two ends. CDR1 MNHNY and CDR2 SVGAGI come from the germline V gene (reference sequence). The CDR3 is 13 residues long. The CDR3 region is CASSYAEKETQYF. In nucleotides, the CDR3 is TGTGCCAGCAGTTACGCGGAAAAAGAGACCCAGTACTTC.